This T cell receptor beta chain was found in a study of early T cells in non-severe SARS-CoV-2 infection. Study context: Chains were unpaired, as sequencing was done on bulk RNA from unsorted whole blood. Findings and caveats of the study: CD4 and private specificities were missed by VDJdb matching, which favored anti-spike CD8 responses.

Molecules of cDNA were individually given unique molecular identifiers that were attached to them. TCRdb re-called the 5' RACE reads through MiXCR, storing one row per CDR3 protein. The table has fewer than 80,000 distinct CDR3 sequences, about 11% seen once; the top ten hold around 11%. The CDR3 has 13 residues. The ends were cut back, 4 bases at V and 6 bases at J, with 13 bases in the middle. The germline V gene has CDR1 DFQATT and CDR2 SNEGSKA (reference sequence). Ten or more counts support this clonotype. What it binds is not known. The clonotype originates from an adult who was a healthcare worker with PCR-confirmed SARS-CoV-2 infection or an uninfected control (not recorded which). The sequences come from whole blood, collected at baseline. The chain recombines TRBV20-1 with TRBJ1-5; a possible D gene is TRBD1 (5 bases). CDR3 sequence: CSATPGGTQPQHF. The CDR3 DNA is TGCAGTGCTACCCCCGGGGGGACTCAGCCCCAGCATTTT.